This T cell receptor beta chain was identified in a study of CD8+ T cells in alopecia areata (dated by TCRdb to 2016 to 2019). Turning to the overall study: Treated patients were enrolled in an open-label pilot trial of oral tofacitinib, 5 to 10 mg twice daily, for moderate-to-severe alopecia areata. Tofacitinib-treated patients had biopsies at baseline and at 4 and 24 weeks of treatment, with a later scalp biopsy in several patients. Human TCRbeta sequencing covered scalp tissue and sorted CD4+ and CD8+ peripheral blood T cells from patchy and totalis/universalis alopecia areata patients and healthy controls. In treated patients, disease severity was measured using the SALT score, which gives the percentage of scalp surface area affected. Tofacitinib was administered for 6 to 18 months, and 6 months of follow-up off drug were then conducted to assess delayed response and recurrence. Amplification of TCRbeta CDR3 regions was done by immunoSEQ multiplex PCR using 35 Vbeta forward primers and 13 Jbeta reverse primers. The study used high-throughput TCRbeta sequencing to examine T cell clonal expansion in alopecia areata, in both the C3H/HeJ mouse model and human patients. RNA came from the PAXgene miRNA kit for fixed scalp, the miRNeasy kit for PBMCs, and the RNeasy kit for mouse skin. Scalp clonality was compared across normal scalp (n=4), patchy alopecia areata scalp (n=8), and alopecia totalis/universalis scalp (n=8).

Reading the label with the study, this specimen's treatment or condition is: oral pan-JAK inhibitor, 5-10 mg twice daily. Lesional scalp punch biopsies and peripheral blood were collected from alopecia areata patients. PBMCs were isolated by density centrifugation and stained for CD3, CD4 and CD8, after which CD4+ and CD8+ T cells were sorted on a FACSAria. A word on this clone: The clone's antigen remains unknown. No much larger clone is present one base from it, and per-base qualities are unavailable.

Preparation of the library involved the immunoSEQ multiplex PCR assay. For TCR sequencing, RNA was extracted from every sample and reverse transcribed into cDNA to serve as template. SuperScript III was used for first-strand cDNA synthesis, primed with a 2:1 mix of oligo-dT and random hexamers. A synthetic immune receptor repertoire was used to gauge amplification bias, and whatever bias remained was removed computationally. The authors' analysis ran thus. After raw reads were preprocessed to remove errors, the CDR3 was defined following IMGT conventions as running from the conserved cysteine to phenylalanine. Clonality was computed by normalizing Shannon entropy by log2 of the number of productive unique TCRs and subtracting the result from 1. Scalp TCRbeta sequences were cross-referenced with sorted blood CD4 and CD8 repertoires so that the CD4 or CD8 identity of scalp clones could be inferred. TCRdb retrieved this table from immuneACCESS and kept in-frame rearrangements only. Not all clones are present; in checked studies, unresolved V genes account for under half, and no reason is known for the remainder. That table gives V, J and clone size, and the DNA gave D and trimming. This sample lists about 210,000 clones; just over 65% were detected once. The top ten hold 0.95% to 1.5% of the sample.

Results and caveats for the whole study, not just this receptor: Because the treated cohort was small and included a single nonresponder, larger studies are needed to assess links between baseline CD8+ expansion and response. Lesional scalp, especially in alopecia totalis/universalis, showed higher clonality and more expanded CD8+ clones than normal scalp, suggesting antigenic drive. During tofacitinib treatment, many expanded lesional clones stuck around in both scalp and blood, and this persistence may partly explain why relapse happens after treatment is stopped. Shared TCR sequences between patients were less evident than in mice, which may be partly attributable to HLA diversity in the patient population. Tofacitinib significantly decreased scalp clonality and the number of expanded CD8+ clones among the top 100 scalp clones. Scalp TCR repertoire analysis is complicated because resident alphabeta T cells in normal human skin are also sequenced, whereas mouse skin is dominated by gammadelta T cells.

The clonotype originates from a human donor with alopecia areata. The material sequenced was CD4+ T cells sorted from blood, taken around week 46, from a patient treated with tofacitinib.

CDR3 protein: CATEPGTGNTEAFF. The DNA reads as follows: TGTGCCACTGAACCCGGGACAGGGAACACTGAAGCTTTCTTT. Recombination linked TRBV10-3 to TRBJ1-1; 8 central nucleotides agree with TRBD1. From its cysteine to its phenylalanine, the CDR3 spans 14 amino acids. The entry retains the CDR3 DNA only, 42 bases that are in frame from base 1. V and J are trimmed by 10 bases and 1 base, and the gene matches miss 8 bases of the junction. CDR1 and CDR2 are drawn from the germline V gene: ENHRY, SYGVKD.